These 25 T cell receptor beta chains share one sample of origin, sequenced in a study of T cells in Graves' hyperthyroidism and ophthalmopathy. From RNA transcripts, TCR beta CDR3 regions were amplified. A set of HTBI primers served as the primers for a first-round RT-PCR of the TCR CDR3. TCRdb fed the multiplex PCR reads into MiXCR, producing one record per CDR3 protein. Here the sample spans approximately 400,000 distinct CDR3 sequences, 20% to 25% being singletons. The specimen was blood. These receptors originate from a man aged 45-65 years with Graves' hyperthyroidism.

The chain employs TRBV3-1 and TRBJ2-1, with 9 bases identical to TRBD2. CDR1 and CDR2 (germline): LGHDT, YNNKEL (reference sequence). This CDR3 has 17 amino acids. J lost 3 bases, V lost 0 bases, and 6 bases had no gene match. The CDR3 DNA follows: TGTGCCAGCAGCCAAGACCGGACTAGCGTTTACTACAATGAGCAGTTCTTC. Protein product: CASSQDRTSVYYNEQFF.

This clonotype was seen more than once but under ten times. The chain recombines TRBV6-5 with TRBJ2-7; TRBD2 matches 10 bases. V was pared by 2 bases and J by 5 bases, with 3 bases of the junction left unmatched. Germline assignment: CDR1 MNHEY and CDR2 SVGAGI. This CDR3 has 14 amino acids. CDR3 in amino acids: CASSYRSGRDEQYF. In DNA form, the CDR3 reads TGTGCCAGCAGTTACCGGAGCGGGAGGGACGAGCAGTACTTC.

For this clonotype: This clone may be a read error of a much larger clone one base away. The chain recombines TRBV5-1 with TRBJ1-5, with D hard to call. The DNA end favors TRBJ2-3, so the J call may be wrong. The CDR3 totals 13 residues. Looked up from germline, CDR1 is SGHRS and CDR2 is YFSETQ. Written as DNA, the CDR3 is TGCGCCAGCAGCTTGGCAGGTTCTGAGCCCCAGTATTTT. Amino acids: CASSLAGSEPQYF.

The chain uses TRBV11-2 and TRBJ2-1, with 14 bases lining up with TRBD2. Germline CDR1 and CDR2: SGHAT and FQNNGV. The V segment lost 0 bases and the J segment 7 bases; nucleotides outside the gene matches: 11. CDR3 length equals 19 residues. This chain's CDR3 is CASSLDTTSGRVVGNEQFF. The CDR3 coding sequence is TGTGCCAGCAGCTTAGATACGACTAGCGGGAGGGTAGTAGGAAATGAGCAGTTCTTC. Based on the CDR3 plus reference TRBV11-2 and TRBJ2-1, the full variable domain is EAGVAQSPRYKIIEKRQSVAFWCNPISGHATLYWYQQILGQGPKLLIQFQNNGVVDDSQLPKDRFSAERLKGVDSTLKIQPAKLEDSAVYLCASSLDTTSGRVVGNEQFFGPGTRLTVL.

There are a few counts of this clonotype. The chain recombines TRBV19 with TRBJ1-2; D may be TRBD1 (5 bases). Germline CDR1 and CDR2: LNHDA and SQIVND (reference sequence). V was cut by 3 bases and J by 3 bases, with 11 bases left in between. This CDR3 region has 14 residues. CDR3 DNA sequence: TGTGCCAGTAGTATTTCGGCCAGGGACTATGGCTACACCTTC. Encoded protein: CASSISARDYGYTF.

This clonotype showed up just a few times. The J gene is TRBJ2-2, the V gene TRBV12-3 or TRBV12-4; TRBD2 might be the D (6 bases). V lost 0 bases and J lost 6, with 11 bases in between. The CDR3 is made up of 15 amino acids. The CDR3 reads CASSLAGGGSGELFF. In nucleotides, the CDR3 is TGTGCCAGCAGTTTAGCGGGAGGAGGATCCGGGGAGCTGTTTTTT.

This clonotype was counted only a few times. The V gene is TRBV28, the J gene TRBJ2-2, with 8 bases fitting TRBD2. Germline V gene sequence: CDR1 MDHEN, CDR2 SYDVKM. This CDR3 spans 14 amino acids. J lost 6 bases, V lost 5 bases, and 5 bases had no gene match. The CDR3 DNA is TGTGCCAGCAGTCCGTCGGGGGGGTCCGGGGAGCTGTTTTTT. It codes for CASSPSGGSGELFF.

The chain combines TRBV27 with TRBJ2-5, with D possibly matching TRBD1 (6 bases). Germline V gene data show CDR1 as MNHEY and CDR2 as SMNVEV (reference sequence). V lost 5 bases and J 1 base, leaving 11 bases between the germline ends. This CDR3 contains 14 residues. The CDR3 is CASSQGWGQETQYF. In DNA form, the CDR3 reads TGTGCCAGCAGTCAGGGGTGGGGCCAAGAGACCCAGTACTTC.

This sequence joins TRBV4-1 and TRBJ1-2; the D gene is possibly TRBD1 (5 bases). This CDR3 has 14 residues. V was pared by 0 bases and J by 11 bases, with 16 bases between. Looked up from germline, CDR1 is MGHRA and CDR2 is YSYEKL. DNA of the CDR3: TGCGCCAGCAGCCAAGATGGTACAGACAGTCGATACACCTTC. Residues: CASSQDGTDSRYTF.

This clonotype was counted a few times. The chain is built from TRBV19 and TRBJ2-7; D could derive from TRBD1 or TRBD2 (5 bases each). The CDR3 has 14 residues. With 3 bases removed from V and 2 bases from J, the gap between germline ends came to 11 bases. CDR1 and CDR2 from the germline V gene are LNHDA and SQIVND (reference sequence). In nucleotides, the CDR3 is TGTGCCAGTAGTATTCCCGGGACCGCCTACGAGCAGTACTTC. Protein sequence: CASSIPGTAYEQYF.

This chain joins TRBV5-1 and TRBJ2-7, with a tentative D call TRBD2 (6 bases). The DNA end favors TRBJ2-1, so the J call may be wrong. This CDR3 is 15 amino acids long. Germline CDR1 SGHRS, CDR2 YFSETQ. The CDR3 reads CASGYGGGSAYEQFF. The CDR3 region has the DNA TGCGCCAGCGGATACGGGGGAGGCTCGGCCTACGAGCAGTTCTTC.

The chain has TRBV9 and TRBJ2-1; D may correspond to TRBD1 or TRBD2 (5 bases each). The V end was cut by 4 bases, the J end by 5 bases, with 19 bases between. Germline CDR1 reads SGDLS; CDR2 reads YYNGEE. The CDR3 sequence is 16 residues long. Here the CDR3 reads CASSLALGEPNNEQFF. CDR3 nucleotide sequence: TGTGCCAGCAGCCTCGCTCTAGGGGAGCCCAACAATGAGCAGTTCTTC.

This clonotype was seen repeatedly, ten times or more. The CDR3 nucleotides read TGTGCCAGCAGCCACCCGGACGGTGAAGCTTTCTTT. This encodes CASSHPDGEAFF. The genes are TRBV3-1 and TRBJ1-1; D is undetermined. V lost 3 bases and J lost 7, with 9 bases in between. Germline lookup yields CDR1 LGHDT and CDR2 YNNKEL (reference sequence). This CDR3 has 12 amino acids.

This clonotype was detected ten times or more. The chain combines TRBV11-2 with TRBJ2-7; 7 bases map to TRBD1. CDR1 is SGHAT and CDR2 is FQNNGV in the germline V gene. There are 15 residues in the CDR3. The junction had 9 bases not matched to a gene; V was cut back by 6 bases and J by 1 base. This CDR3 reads CASRRGQISSYEQYF. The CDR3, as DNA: TGTGCCAGCAGACGGGGACAGATATCTTCCTACGAGCAGTACTTC.

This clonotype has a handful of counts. The CDR3 DNA reads as TGCAGTGCGTCCTTCCCGGGTAGCGGGAGGGTAGATGAGCAGTTCTTC. This sequence encodes CSASFPGSGRVDEQFF. The J gene is TRBJ2-1, the V gene TRBV20-1; 11 bases are shared with TRBD2. Trimming removed 6 bases from V and 8 bases from J; junction bases left unmatched: 15. CDR1 is DFQATT, CDR2 SNEGSKA, per germline (reference sequence). The CDR3 extends over 16 amino acids.

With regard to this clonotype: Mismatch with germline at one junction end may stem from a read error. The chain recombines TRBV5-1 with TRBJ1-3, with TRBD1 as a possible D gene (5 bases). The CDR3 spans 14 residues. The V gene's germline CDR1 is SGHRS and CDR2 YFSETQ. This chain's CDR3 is CASSLQGSGNTIYF. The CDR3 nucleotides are TGTGCCAGCAGTTTGCAGGGCTCTGGAAACACCATATATTTT.

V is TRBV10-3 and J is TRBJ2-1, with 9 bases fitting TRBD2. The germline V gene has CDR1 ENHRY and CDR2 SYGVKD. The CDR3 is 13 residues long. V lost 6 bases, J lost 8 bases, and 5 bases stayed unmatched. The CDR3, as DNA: TGTGCCATCAGATCCGGGACTAGCTATGAGCAGTTCTTC. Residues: CAIRSGTSYEQFF.

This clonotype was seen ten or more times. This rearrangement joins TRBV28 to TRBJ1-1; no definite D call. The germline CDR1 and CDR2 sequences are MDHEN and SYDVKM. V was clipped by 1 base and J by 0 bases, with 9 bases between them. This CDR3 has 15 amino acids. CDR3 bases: TGTGCCAGCAGTTTATTGGGGAACATGAACACTGAAGCTTTCTTT. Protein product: CASSLLGNMNTEAFF.

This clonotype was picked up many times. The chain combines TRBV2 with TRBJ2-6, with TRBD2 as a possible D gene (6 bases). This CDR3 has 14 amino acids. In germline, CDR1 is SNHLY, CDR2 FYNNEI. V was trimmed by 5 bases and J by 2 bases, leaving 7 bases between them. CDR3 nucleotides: TGTGCCAGCAGTACGGGAGCTGGGGCCAACGTCCTGACTTTC. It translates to CASSTGAGANVLTF.

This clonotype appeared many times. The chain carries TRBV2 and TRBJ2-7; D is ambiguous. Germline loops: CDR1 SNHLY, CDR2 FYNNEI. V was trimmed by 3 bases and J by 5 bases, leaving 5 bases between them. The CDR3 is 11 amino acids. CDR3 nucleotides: TGTGCCAGCAGTGATCGGGACGAGCAGTACTTC. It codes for CASSDRDEQYF.

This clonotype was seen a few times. CDR3 nucleotides: TGTGCCAGCCTGGAGGCTAGCGGGAGGGCCAATGAGCAGTTCTTC. This sequence encodes CASLEASGRANEQFF. The gene calls are TRBV18 and TRBJ2-1, with 12 bases identical to TRBD2. Losses at the gene ends were 8 bases for V and 6 bases for J; bases not matched to a gene: 8. CDR3 length equals 15 residues. CDR1 and CDR2 (germline): KGHSH, LQKENI.

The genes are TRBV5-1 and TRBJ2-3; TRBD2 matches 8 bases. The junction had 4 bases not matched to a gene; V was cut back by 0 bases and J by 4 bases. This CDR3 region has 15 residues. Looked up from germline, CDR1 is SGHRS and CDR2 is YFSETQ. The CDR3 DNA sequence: TGCGCCAGCAGCTTGGAAGGACTAGCATCAGATACGCAGTATTTT. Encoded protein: CASSLEGLASDTQYF.

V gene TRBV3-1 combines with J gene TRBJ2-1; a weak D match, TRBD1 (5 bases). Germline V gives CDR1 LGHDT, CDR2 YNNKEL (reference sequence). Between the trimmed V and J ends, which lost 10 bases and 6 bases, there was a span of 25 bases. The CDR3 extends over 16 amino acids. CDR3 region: CATSDLWQGRGNEQFF. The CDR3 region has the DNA TGTGCCACCAGTGATTTGTGGCAGGGTAGAGGCAATGAGCAGTTCTTC.

In DNA form, the CDR3 reads TGCAGTGCTAGAGTCGGGACCTCCTACAATGAGCAGTTCTTC. As protein: CSARVGTSYNEQFF. The chain combines TRBV20-1 with TRBJ2-1; D may correspond to TRBD1 or TRBD2 (5 bases each). The CDR3 length is 14 residues. Per germline, CDR1 DFQATT and CDR2 SNEGSKA (reference sequence). Trimming stripped 1 base from V and 0 bases from J, with 7 bases between.

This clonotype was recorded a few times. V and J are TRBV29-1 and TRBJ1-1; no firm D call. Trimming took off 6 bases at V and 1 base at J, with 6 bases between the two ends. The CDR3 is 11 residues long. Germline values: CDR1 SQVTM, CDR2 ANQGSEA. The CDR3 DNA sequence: TGCAGCGTGCAACAGAACACTGAAGCTTTCTTT. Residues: CSVQQNTEAFF.